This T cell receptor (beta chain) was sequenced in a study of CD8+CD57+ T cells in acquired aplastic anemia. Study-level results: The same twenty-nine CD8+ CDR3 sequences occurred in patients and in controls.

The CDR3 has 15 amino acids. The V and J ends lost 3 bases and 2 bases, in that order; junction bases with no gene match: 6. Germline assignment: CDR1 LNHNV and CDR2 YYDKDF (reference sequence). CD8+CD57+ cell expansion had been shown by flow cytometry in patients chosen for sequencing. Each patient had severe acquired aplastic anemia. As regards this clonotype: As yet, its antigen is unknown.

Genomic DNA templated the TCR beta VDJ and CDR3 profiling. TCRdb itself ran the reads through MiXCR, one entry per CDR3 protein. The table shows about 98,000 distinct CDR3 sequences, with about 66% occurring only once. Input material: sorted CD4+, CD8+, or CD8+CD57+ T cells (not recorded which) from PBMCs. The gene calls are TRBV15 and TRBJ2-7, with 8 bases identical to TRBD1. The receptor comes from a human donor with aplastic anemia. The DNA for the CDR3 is TGTGCCACCAGCAGGGAGGGGACAGGACCCTACGAGCAGTACTTC. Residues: CATSREGTGPYEQYF.